This T cell receptor (beta chain) was documented in a study of vaccination and CD4 T cells after COVID-19. Study information: Post-vaccine sample collection happened at a median of about 10 weeks after dose two, ranging 14 to 241.

On this clonotype itself: The antigen remains unidentified.

Findings and limits, study-wide: The study sampled relatively few convalescent patients and omitted early post-infection timepoints. Spike mono-reactivity was found in 304 of the 307 vaccine-specific clones identified in convalescent patients. It was observed that, in convalescent patients, a median around 88% of reactive clones arose only post-vaccination.

CDR1 is DFQATT and CDR2 is SNEGSKA in the germline V gene (reference sequence). The CDR3 loop spans 13 amino acids. Between the trimmed V and J ends, which lost 3 bases and 2 bases, there was a span of 11 bases. Sequenced with the Oncomine TCR Beta short-read assay was DNA taken from cultured CD4+ T cells. TCRdb ran MiXCR on the PCR reads and lists one entry per CDR3 protein. Of about 11,000 distinct CDR3 sequences listed, 30% to 35% are singletons. Regarding treatment: 10-day PBMC culture with coronavirus spike peptide pools or control peptides (ViraFEST assay). The TCR originated in a human donor who had recovered from COVID-19. The V gene is TRBV20-1, the J gene TRBJ2-7, with D unresolved. Sequenced material: CD4+ T cells from blood, cultured in vitro, taken after SARS-CoV-2 vaccination. The CDR3, as DNA: TGCAGTGCTAGGGCCCCGGTTGCCTACGAGCAGTACTTC. Protein: CSARAPVAYEQYF.